The TCR beta chain described here comes from a study of regulatory T cells in long-lasting Graves disease. Study observations and caveats: With persistent disease, TRBV28, TRBJ1-2 and TRBJ2-5 were the favored segments. Possibly, too few samples lowered accuracy.

Sequencing libraries for TCR beta were prepared with iRepertoire HTBI primers and Arm-PCR of CDR3 regions. One entry per CDR3 protein, called by TCRdb with MiXCR from the multiplex PCR reads. The sample shows 360,000 or so distinct CDR3 sequences, about a sixth of them seen only once. As to time point: newly diagnosed GD, antithyroid drugs for less than 3 months. RNA isolated from PBMCs was used to make the TCR library. The CDR3 extends over 14 amino acids. Germline CDR1 SGHAT, CDR2 FQNNGV. The ends were cut back, 2 bases at V and 5 bases at J, with 12 bases in the middle. This clonotype has ten or more counts. Its antigen is not known. The same data also went into a second study, on T cells in Graves' hyperthyroidism and ophthalmopathy.

The TCR was taken from a woman younger than 35 with Graves disease. Sequenced here: peripheral blood mononuclear cells (PBMCs), sampled at new diagnosis, from a patient treated with antithyroid drugs. The chain combines TRBV11-2 with TRBJ2-5; a weak D match, TRBD2 (5 bases). CDR3 in DNA: TGTGCCAGCAGCTTATCGGGGTTCCGGGAGACCCAGTACTTC. Its translation: CASSLSGFRETQYF.